This T cell receptor beta chain was sequenced in a study of PD-1 blockade in classical Hodgkin lymphoma. General observations from the study: Baseline diversity was lower in partial responders and progressors than complete responders.

The protocol was immunoSEQ multiplex PCR, while the TCRdb copy is restricted to in-frame clones and leaves out a portion. The data show 150,000 or so clones, less than 80% seen once. All patients experienced relapse after autologous stem cell transplantation, and brentuximab vedotin exposure was variable. Patients had relapsed/refractory classical Hodgkin lymphoma with complete response, partial response or progressive disease as best response. A remark on this clone: Its antigen is still unknown.

V lost 3 bases, J lost 3 bases, and 8 bases stayed unmatched. The V gene's germline CDR1 is SGHTA and CDR2 FQGNSA. The length of the CDR3 is 15 residues. The sequences come from peripheral blood mononuclear cells (PBMCs), collected before the second cycle of nivolumab. This TCR came from a human donor with classical Hodgkin lymphoma. V usage is TRBV7-2 and J usage is TRBJ2-7; 7 bases line up with TRBD2. The CDR3 protein is CASSFLWGGGYEQYF. Here the CDR3 DNA reads TGTGCCAGCAGCTTTTTATGGGGGGGAGGCTACGAGCAGTACTTC.